These 12 T cell receptor beta chains came from one sample sequenced in a study of human T cells and chemical hapten exposure. MiXCR, applied by TCRdb to the RACE reads, yields one record per CDR3 protein. The sample holds roughly 100,000 distinct CDR3 sequences, approximately 12% seen once. Stated time point: pre-sensitization, week 0. Described treatment: therapeutic diphenylcyclopropenone sensitization with weekly scalp DPC. Sequencing was performed on whole blood, taken in connection with sensitization to the hapten diphenylcyclopropenone (DPC). The receptors originated from a woman aged 45-59 years with alopecia areata. Some clones in this sample may be carry-over from other donors' samples.

CDR3 residues: CASSGSNYGYTF. The CDR3 nucleotides are TGTGCTAGCAGTGGCAGCAACTATGGCTACACCTTC. The V call is TRBV12-5, the J call TRBJ1-2; D call uncertain. Germline CDR1 LGHNT, CDR2 FRNRAP. The CDR3 totals 12 residues. The V and J ends lost 9 bases and 2 bases respectively, with 10 bases between them. Looking up the rest from reference TRBV12-5 and TRBJ1-2 gives the full variable domain: DARVTQTPRHKVTEMGQEVTMRCQPILGHNTVFWYRQTMMQGLELLAYFRNRAPLDDSGMPKDRFSAEMPDATLATLKIQPSEPRDSAVYFCASSGSNYGYTFGSGTRLTVV.

This clonotype was seen only a few times. J is TRBJ2-7 and V is TRBV29-1, with D perhaps matching TRBD1 or TRBD2 (6 bases each). The CDR3 runs to 13 residues. The germline V gene encodes CDR1 SQVTM and CDR2 ANQGSEA. The V end lost 4 bases, the J end lost 2 bases, and 12 bases lay between the germline ends. CDR3 bases: TGCAGCGTTGCCAGGGGACTCGCCTACGAGCAGTACTTC. Translating it yields CSVARGLAYEQYF.

This clonotype was counted a few times. The chain recombines TRBV28 with TRBJ2-7, with 7 bases fitting TRBD2. The CDR3 is 14 amino acids. The V gene end was trimmed by 4 bases and the J gene end by 7 bases; junction bases not matched to a gene: 10. Germline CDR1 reads MDHEN; CDR2 reads SYDVKM. The CDR3 DNA reads TGTGCCAGCAGTTCTAGCGGAGGGACCTTTGAGCAGTACTTC. It is translated as CASSSSGGTFEQYF. Combining the CDR3 with reference TRBV28 and TRBJ2-7 gives the whole variable domain DVKVTQSSRYLVKRTGEKVFLECVQDMDHENMFWYRQDPGLGLRLIYFSYDVKMKEKGDIPEGYSVSREKKERFSLILESASTNQTSMYLCASSSSGGTFEQYFGPGTRLTVT.

This clonotype occurred a few times. This chain joins TRBV6-1 and TRBJ1-4; no reliable D call. Trimming shortened V by 3 bases and J by 6 bases, and 8 bases separated the two germline ends. This CDR3 contains 13 residues. The V gene's germline CDR1 is MNHNS and CDR2 SASEGT. This CDR3 is CASSDSSDEKLFF. The CDR3 DNA reads as TGTGCCAGCAGTGACAGTTCCGATGAAAAACTGTTTTTT.

This clonotype was seen a few times. The chain joins TRBV5-8 to TRBJ2-7, with unresolved D. V dropped 1 base and J dropped 2 bases, with 10 bases sitting between them. The CDR3 has 14 amino acids. CDR1 and CDR2 (germline): SGHTS, YDEGEE. CDR3 residues: CASSLMLGPYEQYF. In DNA, the CDR3 is TGTGCCAGCAGCTTGATGCTCGGACCCTACGAGCAGTACTTC.

A few counts support this clonotype. The V call is TRBV20-1, the J call TRBJ2-7; TRBD1 aligns across 9 bases. Germline CDR1 reads DFQATT; CDR2 reads SNEGSKA (reference sequence). This CDR3 has 15 residues. The junction had 10 bases not matched to a gene; V was cut back by 5 bases and J by 2 bases. The CDR3 protein is CSAQRPGTGTYEQYF. The CDR3 coding sequence is TGCAGTGCTCAACGTCCCGGGACAGGGACCTACGAGCAGTACTTC.

This clonotype has just a few counts. The chain is built from TRBV29-1 and TRBJ2-4, with D perhaps matching TRBD2 (6 bases). Germline V gene lookup returns CDR1 SQVTM and CDR2 ANQGSEA. Trimming shortened V by 7 bases and J by 1 base, and 17 bases separated the two germline ends. The CDR3 is 15 amino acids. The CDR3 DNA reads TGCAGCGCTAGCGCTTTGGGGGTGGCCAAAAACATTCAGTACTTC. Protein: CSASALGVAKNIQYF.

The rearrangement joins TRBV9 to TRBJ1-1, with D possibly being TRBD1 (5 bases). The CDR3 has 13 amino acids. V was clipped by 5 bases and J by 4 bases, with 12 bases between them. From germline, CDR1 is SGDLS and CDR2 YYNGEE. CDR3 sequence reads: CASSFFGGTEAFF. Here the CDR3 DNA reads TGTGCCAGCAGTTTCTTTGGGGGCACTGAAGCTTTCTTT.

This clonotype came up many times. CDR3 sequence reads: CSAVVGFGSEQYF. In nucleotides, the CDR3 is TGCAGCGCGGTAGTGGGTTTCGGTTCCGAGCAGTACTTC. The chain uses TRBV29-1 and TRBJ2-7; D remains unclear. The CDR3 consists of 13 residues. Germline assignment: CDR1 SQVTM and CDR2 ANQGSEA. V was trimmed by 7 bases and J by 6 bases, leaving 19 bases between them.

In its sample, this clonotype was seen once. A much larger clonotype is one base distant, so this may be a read error. V and J are TRBV7-2 and TRBJ2-3, with TRBD2 matching 8 bases. V trimming: 4 bases; J trimming: 5 bases; junction bases outside the gene matches: 5. Germline assignment: CDR1 SGHTA and CDR2 FQGNSA. CDR3 size: 14 residues. The CDR3 coding sequence is TGTGCCAGCAGCTCGAGACTAGCGCTAGATACGCAGTATTTT. Translating gives CASSSRLALDTQYF.

In this sample, this clonotype turned up a few times. V and J are TRBV28 and TRBJ2-7; TRBD2 is a possible D gene (6 bases). Germline loops: CDR1 MDHEN, CDR2 SYDVKM. The V end was cut by 5 bases, the J end by 2 bases, with 22 bases between. The CDR3 consists of 17 residues. The CDR3 nucleotides are TGTGCCAGCAGTCCCAACTACGGGGGAAACAGGCCCTACGAGCAGTACTTC. It codes for CASSPNYGGNRPYEQYF.

J is TRBJ1-1 and V is TRBV4-2, with TRBD1 as a possible D gene (5 bases). Trimming removed 1 base at V and 4 bases at J, with 13 bases between. Germline values: CDR1 LGHNA, CDR2 YNFKEQ. The CDR3 covers 15 residues. The CDR3 nucleotides are TGTGCCAGCAGCCAAGCGGGTTCGGGGGGCACTGAAGCTTTCTTT. Amino acids: CASSQAGSGGTEAFF.